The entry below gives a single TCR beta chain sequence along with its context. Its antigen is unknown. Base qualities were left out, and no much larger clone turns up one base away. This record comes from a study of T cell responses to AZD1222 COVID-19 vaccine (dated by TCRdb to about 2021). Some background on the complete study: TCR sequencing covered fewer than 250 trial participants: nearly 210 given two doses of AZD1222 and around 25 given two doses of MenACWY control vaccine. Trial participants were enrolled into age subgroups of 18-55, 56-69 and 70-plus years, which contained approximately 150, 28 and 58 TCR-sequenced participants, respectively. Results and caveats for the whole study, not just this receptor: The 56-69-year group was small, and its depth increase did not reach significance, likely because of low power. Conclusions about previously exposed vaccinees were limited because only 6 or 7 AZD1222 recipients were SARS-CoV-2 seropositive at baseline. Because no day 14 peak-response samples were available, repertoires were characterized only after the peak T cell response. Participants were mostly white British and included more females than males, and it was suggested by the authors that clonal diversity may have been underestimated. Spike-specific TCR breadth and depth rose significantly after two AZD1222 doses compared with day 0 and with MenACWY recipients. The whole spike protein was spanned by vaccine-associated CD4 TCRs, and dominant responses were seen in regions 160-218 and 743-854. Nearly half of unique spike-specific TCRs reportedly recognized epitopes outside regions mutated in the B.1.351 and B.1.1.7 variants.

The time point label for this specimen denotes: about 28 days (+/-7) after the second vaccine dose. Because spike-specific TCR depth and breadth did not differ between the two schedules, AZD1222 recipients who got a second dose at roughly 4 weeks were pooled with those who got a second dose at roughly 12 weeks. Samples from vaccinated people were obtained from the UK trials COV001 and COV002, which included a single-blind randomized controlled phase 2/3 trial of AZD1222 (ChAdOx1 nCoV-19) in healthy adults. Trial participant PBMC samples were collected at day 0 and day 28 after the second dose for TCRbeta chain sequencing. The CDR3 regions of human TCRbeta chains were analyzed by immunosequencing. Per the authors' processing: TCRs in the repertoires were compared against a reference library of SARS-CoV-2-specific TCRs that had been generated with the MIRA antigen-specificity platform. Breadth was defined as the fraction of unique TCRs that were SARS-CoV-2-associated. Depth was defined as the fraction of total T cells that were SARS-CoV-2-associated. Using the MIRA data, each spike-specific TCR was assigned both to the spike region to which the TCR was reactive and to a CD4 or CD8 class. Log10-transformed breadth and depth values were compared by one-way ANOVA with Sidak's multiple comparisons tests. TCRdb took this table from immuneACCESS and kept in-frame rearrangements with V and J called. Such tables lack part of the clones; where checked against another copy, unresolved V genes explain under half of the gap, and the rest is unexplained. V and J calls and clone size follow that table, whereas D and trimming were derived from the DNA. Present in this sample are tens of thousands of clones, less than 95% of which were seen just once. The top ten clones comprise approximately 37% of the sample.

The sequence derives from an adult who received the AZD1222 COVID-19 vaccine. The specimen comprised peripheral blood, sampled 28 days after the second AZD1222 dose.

The CDR3 sequence is CASLLKGGYTF. The nucleotides read TGTGCCTCACTCCTCAAAGGGGGCTACACCTTC. This receptor chain uses TRBV30 and TRBJ1-2; there is no confident call for the D gene. Looking up the germline V gene (reference sequence) yields CDR1 GTSNPN and CDR2 SVGIG. The CDR3 holds 11 amino acids from the cysteine to the phenylalanine. The kept DNA is CDR3 alone, 33 bases in frame from the first base. Relative to germline, V is 7 bases shorter and J is 8 bases shorter, with 14 bases between their ends.